One and the same sample provided the 27 T cell receptor beta chains below, sequenced in a study of human T cells and chemical hapten exposure. TCRdb re-called the RACE reads with MiXCR, one entry per CDR3 protein. Among tens of thousands of distinct CDR3 sequences listed, around 10% were seen once. The time point: pre-sensitization, week 0. Sample treatment: therapeutic diphenylcyclopropenone sensitization with weekly scalp DPC. The sequenced sample was whole blood, obtained in connection with sensitization to the hapten diphenylcyclopropenone (DPC). Source of these receptors: a woman aged 40 to 50 with alopecia areata. Some clones in this sample may be carry-over from other donors' samples.

The chain uses TRBV20-1 and TRBJ1-1; TRBD1 might be the D (5 bases). Trimming took 4 bases from V and 3 from J, leaving 12 bases between them. The CDR3 is 13 amino acids. The germline CDR1 and CDR2 sequences are DFQATT and SNEGSKA (reference sequence). The CDR3 region has the DNA TGCAGTGCTAACCAAGACAGAGACACTGAAGCTTTCTTT. The encoded protein is CSANQDRDTEAFF.

In this sample, this clonotype turned up a few times. V and J are TRBV28 and TRBJ2-1, with D possibly TRBD2 on 5 matching bases. V shed 0 bases and J shed 5 bases, with 5 bases lying between them. The CDR3 is 13 amino acids. From germline, CDR1 is MDHEN and CDR2 SYDVKM. The CDR3 DNA sequence: TGTGCCAGCAGTTTATGGGGAGACAATGAGCAGTTCTTC. Protein product: CASSLWGDNEQFF.

This clonotype occurred a few times. This chain links TRBV6-5 with TRBJ2-2; TRBD2 aligns across 8 bases. This CDR3 is 15 amino acids long. The junction had 9 bases not matched to a gene; V was cut back by 5 bases and J by 7 bases. Germline CDR1 is MNHEY and CDR2 is SVGAGI. CDR3: CASSRSGGRGGELFF. The CDR3 nucleotides read TGTGCCAGCAGTAGGAGCGGGGGACGGGGCGGGGAGCTGTTTTTT.

This clonotype was found a few times. The V call is TRBV29-1, the J call TRBJ1-1; a weak D match, TRBD1 (5 bases). The germline V and J ends were trimmed by 0 bases and 1 base, with 12 bases remaining between them. Germline lookup yields CDR1 SQVTM and CDR2 ANQGSEA. There are 15 residues in the CDR3. The CDR3 coding sequence is TGCAGCGTTGAAGAGGGGGGTGGCAGGAACACTGAAGCTTTCTTT. It encodes CSVEEGGGRNTEAFF.

Concerning this clonotype itself: This may stem from a read error, because a much larger clone lies one nucleotide away. The chain recombines TRBV5-5 with TRBJ1-1, with D perhaps TRBD1 (6 bases). This CDR3 comprises 16 residues. V lost 1 base, J lost 5 bases, and 18 bases lay in between. Germline loops: CDR1 SGHKS, CDR2 YYEKEE (reference sequence). CDR3 residues: CASSLTIGQRETEAFF. For the CDR3, the DNA is TGTGCCAGCAGCTTGACGATCGGACAGCGAGAAACTGAAGCTTTCTTT.

This clonotype was recorded at least ten times. The chain has TRBV20-1 and TRBJ1-6; D remains unclear. V gave up 1 base and J gave up 7 bases, with 14 bases separating them. Germline CDR1 reads DFQATT; CDR2 reads SNEGSKA (reference sequence). The CDR3 runs to 15 residues. The CDR3 region is CSARAPATANSPLHF. DNA of the CDR3: TGCAGTGCTAGAGCCCCCGCGACGGCCAATTCACCCCTCCACTTT.

About this clonotype: A much larger clone sits a single nucleotide away, making a read error possible. This chain uses TRBV2 with TRBJ1-5, with D maybe TRBD1 (6 bases). CDR3 length equals 16 residues. Germline lookup yields CDR1 SNHLY and CDR2 FYNNEI. The CDR3 loop reads CASKLTGIDSNRPQHF. DNA for the CDR3: TGTGCCAGCAAACTTACAGGGATCGATAGCAATCGGCCCCAGCATTTT.

This clonotype was counted ten times or more. This rearrangement joins TRBV12-3 or TRBV12-4 to TRBJ2-7; no clear D gene. V lost 3 bases, J lost 1 base, and 7 bases lay in between. The CDR3 totals 13 residues. The CDR3 DNA is TGTGCCAGCAGTTTTGGCAGGTCCTACGAGCAGTACTTC. Amino acids: CASSFGRSYEQYF.

This clonotype was counted only a few times. The genes are TRBV4-1 and TRBJ1-1; no reliable D call. V was clipped by 3 bases and J by 0 bases, with 17 bases between them. The germline V gene has CDR1 MGHRA and CDR2 YSYEKL. The CDR3 consists of 17 residues. The CDR3 loop is CASSHAVQERVNTEAFF. The CDR3 nucleotides are TGCGCCAGCAGCCACGCGGTCCAGGAGAGGGTGAACACTGAAGCTTTCTTT.

CDR3 amino acids: CASSTRASRSDTQYF. The CDR3 nucleotides read TGTGCCAGCAGCACCCGGGCGTCCCGGTCAGATACGCAGTATTTT. The chain links TRBV7-3 to TRBJ2-3; D uncertain. V was cut by 5 bases and J by 4 bases, with 16 bases left in between. CDR1 is SGHTA, CDR2 FQGTGA, per germline. The CDR3 is made up of 15 amino acids. The variable domain in full, completed from reference TRBV7-3 and TRBJ2-3, reads GAGVSQTPSNKVTEKGKYVELRCDPISGHTALYWYRQSLGQGPEFLIYFQGTGAADDSGLPNDRFFAVRPEGSVSTLKIQRTERGDSAVYLCASSTRASRSDTQYFGPGTRLTVL.

Only a few counts were recorded for this clonotype. V usage is TRBV6-2 or TRBV6-3 and J usage is TRBJ2-1; no clear D. Per germline, CDR1 MNHEY and CDR2 SVGEGT. Trimming removed 6 bases at V and 4 bases at J, with 7 bases between. The CDR3 contains 12 residues. The CDR3 spells CASRDPYNEQFF. The CDR3 DNA follows: TGTGCCAGCAGGGACCCTTACAATGAGCAGTTCTTC.

The chain couples TRBV6-6 to TRBJ1-5; TRBD1 agrees at 8 bases. The CDR3 spans 13 residues. Germline lookup yields CDR1 MNHNY and CDR2 SVGAGI (reference sequence). The ends lost 8 bases at V and 3 bases at J; junction bases unmatched: 3. The CDR3 spells CASGQGPNQPQHF. CDR3 bases: TGTGCCAGCGGACAGGGCCCCAATCAGCCCCAGCATTTT.

This clonotype was seen ten or more times. The chain uses TRBV20-1 and TRBJ2-3; 9 nucleotides align to TRBD2. In germline, CDR1 is DFQATT, CDR2 SNEGSKA (reference sequence). The ends lost 3 bases at V and 4 bases at J; junction bases unmatched: 8. CDR3 size: 15 residues. The CDR3 is CSASGMAGGADTQYF. The DNA for the CDR3 is TGCAGTGCTAGCGGTATGGCGGGGGGGGCAGATACGCAGTATTTT.

The chain recombines TRBV7-9 with TRBJ2-2; the match to TRBD1 covers 7 bases. The CDR3 totals 16 residues. In germline, CDR1 is SEHNR, CDR2 FQNEAQ (reference sequence). With V trimmed by 4 bases and J by 4 bases, 9 bases remained unmatched. This CDR3 reads CASSSTTGKGTGELFF. CDR3 DNA: TGTGCCAGCAGCTCCACGACAGGGAAGGGCACCGGGGAGCTGTTTTTT.

The V and J genes are TRBV4-3 and TRBJ1-4; no clear D gene. Per germline, CDR1 LGHNA and CDR2 YSLEER. This CDR3 is 15 amino acids long. Trimming removed 1 base at V and 8 bases at J, with 14 bases between. DNA for the CDR3: TGCGCCAGCAGCCAAGGCGGAGGGTTCGAGGAAAAACTGTTTTTT. Residues: CASSQGGGFEEKLFF.

The V call is TRBV3-1, the J call TRBJ1-2; TRBD1 agrees at 8 bases. CDR1 is LGHDT, CDR2 YNNKEL, per germline (reference sequence). The CDR3 spans 16 residues. Losses at the gene ends were 7 bases for V and 0 bases for J; bases not matched to a gene: 10. For the CDR3, the DNA is TGTGCCAGCAACCCGACAGGGGCCCTCTCTAACTATGGCTACACCTTC. It is translated as CASNPTGALSNYGYTF.

Ten or more counts support this clonotype. V gene TRBV4-1 combines with J gene TRBJ1-1; D not resolved. Germline CDR1 reads MGHRA; CDR2 reads YSYEKL. The CDR3 is 14 amino acids. V lost 4 bases and J lost 3, with 12 bases in between. CDR3 in amino acids: CASSRIGHDTEAFF. In DNA, the CDR3 is TGCGCCAGCAGCCGCATTGGGCACGACACTGAAGCTTTCTTT.

In this sample, this clonotype turned up many times. The chain recombines TRBV5-1 with TRBJ2-1, with 7 positions matching TRBD2. With 3 bases clipped from V and 9 bases from J, the junction kept 12 bases outside the gene matches. Germline CDR1 and CDR2: SGHRS and YFSETQ. This CDR3 is 15 amino acids long. Here the CDR3 reads CASSSGTTPRSEQFF. The CDR3 DNA follows: TGCGCCAGCAGCTCCGGGACTACCCCCCGTAGTGAGCAGTTCTTC.

This clonotype was seen repeatedly, ten times or more. The chain joins TRBV29-1 to TRBJ2-5; TRBD2 matches 12 bases. CDR1 and CDR2 from the germline V gene are SQVTM and ANQGSEA. Trimming removed 1 base from V and 9 bases from J; junction bases left unmatched: 6. This CDR3 has 14 amino acids. CDR3 region: CSVEGRTSGEAQYF. The CDR3, as DNA: TGCAGCGTTGAAGGGAGGACTAGCGGGGAGGCCCAGTACTTC.

This clonotype was recorded at least ten times. The chain links TRBV5-1 to TRBJ1-2; D not certain. V dropped 3 bases and J dropped 4 bases, with 13 bases sitting between them. Germline V gene lookup returns CDR1 SGHRS and CDR2 YFSETQ. The CDR3 is 14 residues long. The CDR3 DNA reads as TGCGCCAGCAGCTGGGGTGAGGGCGCCTATGGCTACACCTTC. This gives the protein CASSWGEGAYGYTF.

This clonotype was recorded many times. The gene calls are TRBV9 and TRBJ1-5, with D possibly being TRBD1 (5 bases). CDR3 length: 13 amino acids. Germline CDR1 reads SGDLS; CDR2 reads YYNGEE. The V end lost 7 bases, the J end lost 7 bases, and 15 bases lay between the germline ends. The CDR3 region has the DNA TGTGCCAGCCTATTTTTCGGGGACCAGCCCCAGCATTTT. Residues: CASLFFGDQPQHF.

The chain is built from TRBV20-1 and TRBJ2-1, with 13 positions matching TRBD2. CDR1 DFQATT and CDR2 SNEGSKA come from the germline V gene (reference sequence). This CDR3 has 15 amino acids. The J segment lost 4 bases and the V segment lost 5 bases, leaving 5 bases of the junction unmatched. CDR3 DNA sequence: TGCAGTGCTCGCCGGGGACTAGCGGGGTACAATGAGCAGTTCTTC. Translating gives CSARRGLAGYNEQFF.

This clonotype has a handful of counts. The V gene is TRBV5-1, the J gene TRBJ1-1; no reliable D call. This CDR3 contains 14 residues. CDR1 and CDR2 (germline): SGHRS, YFSETQ. The V end was cut by 0 bases, the J end by 0 bases, with 6 bases between. The CDR3 protein is CASSLAWMNTEAFF. CDR3 coding DNA: TGCGCCAGCAGCTTGGCCTGGATGAACACTGAAGCTTTCTTT.

The table lists this clonotype with many counts. The chain is built from TRBV18 and TRBJ1-4; the D is unclear. Germline V gives CDR1 KGHSH, CDR2 LQKENI. The CDR3 consists of 16 residues. V was pared by 3 bases and J by 2 bases, with 13 bases between. The CDR3 loop reads CASSPPSGSTNEKLFF. The CDR3 bases are TGTGCCAGCTCACCTCCGTCGGGGAGCACTAATGAAAAACTGTTTTTT.

This chain links TRBV20-1 with TRBJ2-5, with TRBD1 as a possible D gene (6 bases). There are 13 residues in the CDR3. Germline lookup yields CDR1 DFQATT and CDR2 SNEGSKA (reference sequence). The V and J ends lost 5 bases and 2 bases respectively, with 12 bases between them. In nucleotides, the CDR3 is TGCAGTGCTCAGGACAGAATGCAAGAGACCCAGTACTTC. Translated: CSAQDRMQETQYF.

CDR3: CASSLAAGGAKDTQYF. The CDR3 DNA follows: TGTGCCAGCAGCTTAGCTGCGGGGGGAGCAAAAGATACGCAGTATTTT. The chain employs TRBV7-6 and TRBJ2-3; TRBD2 matches 8 bases. V shed 0 bases, J shed 5 bases, and the junction held 7 bases outside the gene matches. The CDR3 has 16 residues. CDR1 is SGHVS, CDR2 FNYEAQ, per germline. Supplemented by reference TRBV7-6 and TRBJ2-3, the full variable domain reads GAGVSQSPRYKVTKRGQDVALRCDPISGHVSLYWYRQALGQGPEFLTYFNYEAQQDKSGLPNDRFSAERPEGSISTLTIQRTEQRDSAMYRCASSLAAGGAKDTQYFGPGTRLTVL.

This clonotype was picked up a small number of times. This rearrangement joins TRBV24-1 to TRBJ2-7; no definite D call. Germline lookup yields CDR1 KGHDR and CDR2 SFDVKD. The CDR3 is 13 residues long. Trimming removed 9 bases from V and 0 bases from J, with 11 bases in between. The CDR3 nucleotides read TGTGCCACCCCACCAAAGAGCTCCTACGAGCAGTACTTC. Protein: CATPPKSSYEQYF.